What follows are 28 T cell receptor beta chains derived from one specimen sequenced in a study of identical twins. TCRdb redid the calling of the 5' RACE reads with MiXCR, one entry per CDR3 protein. Of about 890,000 distinct CDR3 sequences detected, approximately 13% appear once; the ten largest clones hold 1.5% to 2%. These records were also assigned to another study, of yellow fever vaccine responses in identical twins.

The sample was PBMCs. The receptors here all came from a woman aged 18-29 years in good health.

Only a few counts were recorded for this clonotype. V usage is TRBV20-1 and J usage is TRBJ2-1; D unresolved. Deletions cut 7 bases from V and 6 bases from J, with 16 bases between. The length of the CDR3 is 13 residues. Germline CDR1 is DFQATT and CDR2 is SNEGSKA (reference sequence). The CDR3: CSGDIVEANEQFF. The CDR3 region has the DNA TGCAGTGGCGACATAGTAGAGGCCAATGAGCAGTTCTTC.

There are a few counts of this clonotype. V usage is TRBV2 and J usage is TRBJ1-1; no definite D call. Deletions cut 11 bases from V and 0 bases from J, with 13 bases between. The CDR3 is 13 amino acids. The germline V gene has CDR1 SNHLY and CDR2 FYNNEI. Written as DNA, the CDR3 is TGTGCCTTTCAAGGGAATATGAACACTGAAGCTTTCTTT. It is translated as CAFQGNMNTEAFF. The full variable domain, completed using reference TRBV2 and TRBJ1-1, is EPEVTQTPSHQVTQMGQEVILRCVPISNHLYFYWYRQILGQKVEFLVSFYNNEISEKSEIFDDQFSVERPDGSNFTLKIRSTKLEDSAMYFCAFQGNMNTEAFFGQGTRLTVV.

The V and J genes are TRBV5-1 and TRBJ2-7, with D uncertain. The CDR3 length is 17 residues. Germline V gene sequence: CDR1 SGHRS, CDR2 YFSETQ. Between the trimmed V and J ends, which lost 0 bases and 2 bases, there was a span of 18 bases. The CDR3 sequence is CASSLAWQSKDPYEQYF. The CDR3 nucleotides are TGCGCCAGCAGCTTGGCTTGGCAGAGCAAAGACCCCTACGAGCAGTACTTC.

This clonotype has more than one count but fewer than ten. The genes are TRBV9 and TRBJ2-2; D perhaps matches TRBD2 (5 bases). Looked up from germline, CDR1 is SGDLS and CDR2 is YYNGEE. V lost 0 bases to trimming and J lost 8 bases, with 11 bases between them. The CDR3 loop spans 14 amino acids. CDR3 in DNA: TGTGCCAGCAGCGTAGAAGGGAGATCGGGGGAGCTGTTTTTT. This encodes CASSVEGRSGELFF.

The chain links TRBV5-1 to TRBJ1-2; 10 bases line up with TRBD1. With 3 bases clipped from V and 8 bases from J, the junction kept 7 bases outside the gene matches. The CDR3 is made up of 14 amino acids. The germline gives CDR1 SGHRS, CDR2 YFSETQ. As DNA, the CDR3 is TGCGCCAGCAGCTCGGGACAGGGGATAGGCGGCTACACCTTC. Residues: CASSSGQGIGGYTF. Variable domain in full (rest from reference TRBV5-1 and TRBJ1-2): KAGVTQTPRYLIKTRGQQVTLSCSPISGHRSVSWYQQTPGQGLQFLFEYFSETQRNKGNFPGRFSGRQFSNSRSEMNVSTLELGDSALYLCASSSGQGIGGYTFGSGTRLTVV.

This clonotype turned up a few times. The chain joins TRBV7-3 to TRBJ2-7; maybe TRBD2 (6 bases). The germline V gene has CDR1 SGHTA and CDR2 FQGTGA. Between the trimmed V and J ends, which lost 5 bases and 3 bases, there was a span of 17 bases. There are 15 residues in the CDR3. For the CDR3, the DNA is TGTGCCAGCAGCCCCCAGGGCGGGATGGGCTACGAGCAGTACTTC. This translates into CASSPQGGMGYEQYF. The full variable domain, its missing parts supplied by reference TRBV7-3 and TRBJ2-7, is GAGVSQTPSNKVTEKGKYVELRCDPISGHTALYWYRQSLGQGPEFLIYFQGTGAADDSGLPNDRFFAVRPEGSVSTLKIQRTERGDSAVYLCASSPQGGMGYEQYFGPGTRLTVT.

The chain employs TRBV4-2 and TRBJ2-5; D may match TRBD1 or TRBD2 (5 bases each). The germline V gene encodes CDR1 LGHNA and CDR2 YNFKEQ. The ends were cut back, 2 bases at V and 5 bases at J, with 15 bases in the middle. The CDR3 runs 15 residues. This chain's CDR3 is CASSQKWGLGETQYF. In DNA form, the CDR3 reads TGTGCCAGCAGCCAAAAGTGGGGGTTGGGGGAGACCCAGTACTTC.

This clonotype was counted between two and nine times. The chain couples TRBV20-1 to TRBJ2-1; 10 bases are shared with TRBD2. V was pared by 5 bases and J by 6 bases, with 7 bases of the junction left unmatched. The CDR3 has 14 residues. The germline CDR1 and CDR2 sequences are DFQATT and SNEGSKA (reference sequence). Here the CDR3 reads CSAPAGGPFNEQFF. CDR3 bases: TGCAGTGCTCCAGCGGGAGGGCCTTTCAATGAGCAGTTCTTC.

The rearrangement joins TRBV12-3 or TRBV12-4 to TRBJ1-1, with no clear D. The CDR3 is 15 residues long. V was cut by 3 bases and J by 6 bases, with 17 bases left in between. CDR3 in amino acids: CASSFSAESRAEAFF. The CDR3 bases are TGTGCCAGCAGTTTTAGTGCCGAGAGTAGGGCTGAAGCTTTCTTT.

This clonotype was seen more than once but under ten times. The chain is built from TRBV20-1 and TRBJ1-2; D not certain. The V and J ends lost 7 bases and 4 bases respectively, with 10 bases between them. The CDR3 length is 11 residues. Germline-derived CDR1 and CDR2 are DFQATT and SNEGSKA (reference sequence). CDR3 amino acids: CSGGGLYGYTF. CDR3 coding DNA: TGCAGTGGTGGCGGACTCTATGGCTACACCTTC.

This clonotype has at least ten counts. The rearrangement links TRBV5-1 to TRBJ2-7, with D tentatively TRBD1 or TRBD2 (5 bases each). This CDR3 region has 15 residues. V dropped 0 bases and J dropped 1 base, with 11 bases sitting between them. Germline V gene sequence: CDR1 SGHRS, CDR2 YFSETQ. In nucleotides, the CDR3 is TGCGCCAGCAGCTTGGATTGGGGGTCATCCTACGAGCAGTACTTC. It specifies CASSLDWGSSYEQYF.

The chain is built from TRBV27 and TRBJ2-3, with a possible D match to TRBD1 (6 bases). Trimming took 1 base from V and 1 from J, leaving 9 bases between them. CDR3 length: 15 amino acids. CDR1 MNHEY and CDR2 SMNVEV come from the germline V gene (reference sequence). Written as DNA, the CDR3 is TGTGCCAGCAGTTTATTGGACAGCCGCACAGATACGCAGTATTTT. Protein: CASSLLDSRTDTQYF.

This clonotype was recorded a few times. This chain uses TRBV5-5 with TRBJ2-7, with D uncertain. CDR3 length: 13 amino acids. The ends were cut back, 1 base at V and 4 bases at J, with 9 bases in the middle. Germline V CDR1 and CDR2: SGHKS, YYEKEE (reference sequence). CDR3: CASSLLVGYEQYV. The CDR3 nucleotides read TGTGCCAGCAGCTTGTTAGTCGGGTACGAGCAGTACGTC.

This clonotype was seen only a few times. This chain uses TRBV6-6 with TRBJ2-7, with a weak D call TRBD1 (6 bases). The germline V gene has CDR1 MNHNY and CDR2 SVGAGI (reference sequence). The CDR3 runs 12 residues. The ends were cut back, 5 bases at V and 6 bases at J, with 11 bases in the middle. The CDR3 region is CASSPTGSEQYV. The CDR3 region has the DNA TGTGCCAGCAGTCCTACAGGGAGCGAGCAGTACGTC.

V and J are TRBV6-1 and TRBJ1-5, with D perhaps TRBD1 (5 bases). V was cut by 2 bases and J by 1 base, with 15 bases left in between. The CDR3 covers 17 residues. Germline CDR1 and CDR2: MNHNS and SASEGT. The CDR3 here is CASSEPSQDRSNQPQHF. The CDR3 nucleotides read TGTGCCAGCAGTGAACCTTCACAGGACCGGAGCAATCAGCCCCAGCATTTT.

The CDR3 DNA follows: TGCGCCAGCAGCCTCACCAGCCTCTACAATGAGCAGTACTTC. Translating gives CASSLTSLYNEQYF. The rearrangement uses TRBV5-1 and TRBJ2-1; the D is unclear. The J call is in doubt because the DNA end fits TRBJ2-7 better. CDR3 length: 14 residues. Germline V gene lookup returns CDR1 SGHRS and CDR2 YFSETQ.

This clonotype was counted between two and nine times. This chain links TRBV10-2 with TRBJ2-7; TRBD2 matches 9 bases. The germline gives CDR1 WSHSY, CDR2 SAAADI. There are 19 residues in the CDR3. V lost 5 bases and J lost 0; bases outside the gene matches: 17. The CDR3 nucleotides are TGCGCCAGCAGTATTACAGGTGTGGGAACTAGCGGGCTCTCCTACGAGCAGTACTTC. Translation: CASSITGVGTSGLSYEQYF.

This clonotype was detected only a few times. The chain couples TRBV9 to TRBJ2-1, with TRBD2 matching over 12 bases. Trimming removed 3 bases from V and 7 bases from J; junction bases left unmatched: 14. Per the germline V gene, CDR1 is SGDLS and CDR2 is YYNGEE. CDR3 length: 18 residues. CDR3 protein: CASSAGLAGPPNFNEQFF. The CDR3, as DNA: TGTGCCAGCAGCGCCGGACTAGCGGGACCCCCCAACTTTAATGAGCAGTTCTTC.

This clonotype was seen only a few times. The gene calls are TRBV2 and TRBJ2-1, with D possibly matching TRBD1 (5 bases). The V and J ends lost 11 bases and 5 bases respectively, with 16 bases between them. Germline lookup yields CDR1 SNHLY and CDR2 FYNNEI. This CDR3 region has 13 residues. CDR3 region: CASIGVYNNEQFF. Here the CDR3 DNA reads TGTGCCTCCATAGGGGTTTACAACAATGAGCAGTTCTTC.

The chain uses TRBV19 and TRBJ2-7; 8 bases fit TRBD1. CDR1 and CDR2 (germline): LNHDA, SQIVND (reference sequence). The CDR3 covers 14 residues. The V gene end was trimmed by 3 bases and the J gene end by 5 bases; junction bases not matched to a gene: 6. The DNA of the CDR3 is TGTGCCAGTAGTATTGGGCAGGGGGCCAACGAGCAGTACTTC. Its protein is CASSIGQGANEQYF.

This chain links TRBV20-1 with TRBJ1-1; 9 bases line up with TRBD1. This CDR3 is built from 14 residues. Germline V gene sequence: CDR1 DFQATT, CDR2 SNEGSKA (reference sequence). J gave up 1 base and V 3 bases, and 3 bases lay outside the gene matches. For the CDR3, the DNA is TGCAGTGCTAGGGCGGACAGGGGGAACACTGAAGCTTTCTTT. The encoded protein is CSARADRGNTEAFF.

This clonotype has a count of ten or more. The chain uses TRBV7-8 and TRBJ2-5; TRBD2 is a possible D gene (5 bases). Per germline, CDR1 SGHVS and CDR2 FQNEAQ. V was cut by 1 base and J by 3 bases, with 6 bases left in between. The CDR3 has 13 amino acids. The CDR3 bases are TGTGCCAGCAGCTTAGGGGAGAAAGAGACCCAGTACTTC. This encodes CASSLGEKETQYF.

This chain uses TRBV11-3 with TRBJ2-1, with D possibly matching TRBD1 (7 bases). The CDR3 runs to 16 residues. The germline V gene encodes CDR1 SGHNT and CDR2 YENEEA. Trimming pared 0 bases from V and 5 bases from J, leaving 14 bases between. This CDR3 is CASSLEGGGLNNEQFF. The CDR3 bases are TGTGCCAGCAGCTTAGAAGGAGGGGGCCTTAACAATGAGCAGTTCTTC.

This clonotype has at least ten counts. Its ends do not fully match the called genes, so a read error is possible. The chain couples TRBV12-3 or TRBV12-4 to TRBJ2-1, with a tentative D call TRBD1 (5 bases). This CDR3 region has 12 residues. The CDR3 coding sequence is TGTGCCAGTAGAGATACCACCGGAATGACAGTCTTC. This gives the protein CASRDTTGMTVF.

This clonotype was picked up a small number of times. The chain is built from TRBV28 and TRBJ2-1; 8 positions agree with TRBD2. The CDR3 is made up of 18 amino acids. Germline lookup yields CDR1 MDHEN and CDR2 SYDVKM. V was clipped by 3 bases and J by 2 bases; unmatched bases: 12. CDR3 sequence reads: CASSLSSLGLATYNEQFF. In nucleotides, the CDR3 is TGTGCCAGCAGTTTGTCTAGCCTAGGACTAGCTACCTACAATGAGCAGTTCTTC. The full variable domain, in which reference TRBV28 and TRBJ2-1 provide the parts outside the CDR3, is DVKVTQSSRYLVKRTGEKVFLECVQDMDHENMFWYRQDPGLGLRLIYFSYDVKMKEKGDIPEGYSVSREKKERFSLILESASTNQTSMYLCASSLSSLGLATYNEQFFGPGTRLTVL.

The V call is TRBV20-1, the J call TRBJ1-6; D gene uncertain. With 3 bases removed from V and 5 bases from J, the gap between germline ends came to 14 bases. CDR1 DFQATT and CDR2 SNEGSKA come from the germline V gene (reference sequence). The length of the CDR3 is 15 residues. CDR3: CSARAGEGNNSPLHF. The CDR3 DNA follows: TGCAGTGCTAGGGCGGGAGAAGGGAATAATTCACCCCTCCACTTT.

This clonotype was counted only a few times. V usage is TRBV20-1 and J usage is TRBJ1-2; D unclear. Trimming removed 3 bases at V and 8 bases at J, with 16 bases between. Germline V gene lookup returns CDR1 DFQATT and CDR2 SNEGSKA (reference sequence). This CDR3 spans 13 amino acids. The CDR3 bases are TGCAGTGCTAGTCGGGAGAGGAAGAGCGGCTACACCTTC. It is translated as CSASRERKSGYTF.

The chain joins TRBV6-1 to TRBJ2-2; tentative D call: TRBD2 (6 bases). Germline-derived CDR1 and CDR2 are MNHNS and SASEGT. CDR3 length equals 17 residues. V gave up 4 bases and J gave up 2 bases, with 17 bases separating them. CDR3 loop: CASSATSSSVNTGELFF. For the CDR3, the DNA is TGTGCCAGCAGTGCGACTAGTTCGTCTGTTAACACCGGGGAGCTGTTTTTT.